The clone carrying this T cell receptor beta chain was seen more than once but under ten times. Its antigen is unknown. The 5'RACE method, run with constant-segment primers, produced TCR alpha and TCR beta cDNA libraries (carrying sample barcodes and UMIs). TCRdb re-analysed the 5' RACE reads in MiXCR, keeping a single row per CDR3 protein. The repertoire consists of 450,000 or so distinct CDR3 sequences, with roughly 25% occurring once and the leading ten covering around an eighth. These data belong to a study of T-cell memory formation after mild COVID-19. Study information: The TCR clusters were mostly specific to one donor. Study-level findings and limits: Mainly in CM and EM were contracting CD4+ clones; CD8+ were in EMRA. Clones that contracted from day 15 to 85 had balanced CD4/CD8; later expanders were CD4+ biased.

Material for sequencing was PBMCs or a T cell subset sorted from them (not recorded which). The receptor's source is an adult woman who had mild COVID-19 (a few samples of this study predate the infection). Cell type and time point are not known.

DNA for the CDR3: TGTGCCAGCAGTTTAGCCGGGTCCGACTACACCTTC. Residues: CASSLAGSDYTF. The genes are TRBV12-3 or TRBV12-4 and TRBJ1-2, with D unclear. This CDR3 is 12 amino acids long. Trimming stripped 0 bases from V and 10 bases from J, with 9 bases between.